The present TCR beta chain was sequenced within a study of OX40 agonist ivuxolimab in advanced cancers. The ends lost 1 base at V and 2 bases at J; junction bases unmatched: 7. CDR3 length: 17 residues. Germline V gene lookup returns CDR1 MGHDK and CDR2 SYGVNS. The assay was immunoSEQ multiplex PCR, and TCRdb's table has in-frame clones only and misses some. Counted here are approximately 76,000 clones, approximately 89% occurring once; the ten biggest clones make up 0.55% to 0.7%. This clonotype originated in an adult with an advanced solid tumor such as melanoma, head and neck, liver or kidney cancer. This sample comprised CD4+ or CD8+ T cells sorted from blood, obtained in a trial of the OX40 agonist ivuxolimab. The rearrangement links TRBV25-1 to TRBJ2-3; 9 bases line up with TRBD2. The chain's CDR3 is CASSELGGRASTDTQYF. In DNA form, the CDR3 reads TGTGCCAGCAGTGAATTGGGCGGGAGGGCCTCCACAGATACGCAGTATTTT.